The 8 T cell receptor beta chains below come from one sample, sequenced in a study of cytomegalovirus exposure and HLA in healthy donors. The study ran its PCR with 60 Vbeta and 13 Jbeta primers. Repertoires were generated with immunoSEQ multiplex PCR, while TCRdb's copy carries only in-frame clones and drops some. This listing includes over 65,000 clones. The sequencing input was PBMCs. Receptors were obtained from a woman in her thirties in good health and CMV-seronegative.

The chain carries TRBV5-4 and TRBJ1-1; D is undetermined. V was trimmed by 2 bases and J by 1 base, leaving 6 bases between them. The germline V gene has CDR1 SGHNT and CDR2 YYREEE (reference sequence). This CDR3 is 13 amino acids long. CDR3 in amino acids: CASSFSENTEAFF. The CDR3 DNA is TGTGCCAGCAGCTTTTCAGAGAACACTGAAGCTTTCTTT. The variable domain in full, completed from reference TRBV5-4 and TRBJ1-1, reads ETGVTQSPTHLIKTRGQQVTLRCSSQSGHNTVSWYQQALGQGPQFIFQYYREEENGRGNFPPRFSGLQFPNYSSELNVNALELDDSALYLCASSFSENTEAFFGQGTRLTVV.

The chain is built from TRBV19 and TRBJ1-2; 8 nucleotides match TRBD1. CDR1 and CDR2 (germline): LNHDA, SQIVND (reference sequence). The CDR3 loop spans 14 amino acids. After removal of 4 bases from V and 4 bases from J, the junction contained 5 bases not matched to a gene. The CDR3 reads CASSKQGAVYGYTF. CDR3 nucleotide sequence: TGTGCCAGTAGTAAGCAGGGGGCGGTCTATGGCTACACCTTC.

V is TRBV19 and J is TRBJ1-5, with no clear D. Between the trimmed V and J ends, which lost 3 bases and 7 bases, there was a span of 7 bases. Germline V gives CDR1 LNHDA, CDR2 SQIVND (reference sequence). This CDR3 region has 12 residues. In nucleotides, the CDR3 is TGTGCCAGTAGTATCGGGTACCAGCCCCAGCATTTT. Its protein product is CASSIGYQPQHF.

V gene TRBV18 combines with J gene TRBJ1-1, with D possibly matching TRBD1 (5 bases). The CDR3 has 15 amino acids. The ends were cut back, 3 bases at V and 3 bases at J, with 14 bases in the middle. Germline assignment: CDR1 KGHSH and CDR2 LQKENI. The CDR3 nucleotides are TGTGCCAGCTCACCGGTTTTATCAGGGTACACTGAAGCTTTCTTT. Protein sequence: CASSPVLSGYTEAFF.

V usage is TRBV6-1 and J usage is TRBJ1-5; 7 bases match TRBD1. CDR3 length: 17 residues. Germline CDR1 MNHNS, CDR2 SASEGT. V gave up 4 bases and J gave up 3 bases; unmatched junction bases: 12. The CDR3 DNA sequence: TGTGCCAGCAGTGGGGGGACAGAACCCATAAACAATCAGCCCCAGCATTTT. This gives the protein CASSGGTEPINNQPQHF.

As to this clone: Different DNA sequences within this sample yield the same CDR3. V is TRBV19 and J is TRBJ1-1; no clear D. Trimming stripped 6 bases from V and 3 bases from J, with 11 bases between. The germline gives CDR1 LNHDA, CDR2 SQIVND (reference sequence). The CDR3 spans 13 residues. The CDR3 DNA is TGTGCCAGTAGCCCGGACGGGGACACTGAAGCTTTCTTT. Translation: CASSPDGDTEAFF.

This chain joins TRBV19 and TRBJ1-2, with D tentatively TRBD1 (5 bases). Germline V gives CDR1 LNHDA, CDR2 SQIVND (reference sequence). The CDR3 consists of 15 residues. Trimming left V 5 bases short and J 7 bases short, with 20 bases between. The chain's CDR3 is CASSPRFSGGFGYTF. The CDR3 region has the DNA TGTGCCAGTAGTCCCCGTTTCAGCGGGGGGTTTGGCTACACCTTC.

The chain carries TRBV19 and TRBJ1-3; D not certain. The CDR3 extends over 14 amino acids. CDR1 is LNHDA, CDR2 SQIVND, per germline (reference sequence). Trimming left V 3 bases short and J 0 bases short, with 6 bases between. The CDR3 reads CASSISSSGNTIYF. The CDR3 DNA sequence: TGTGCCAGTAGTATCTCTAGCTCTGGAAACACCATATATTTT.